The 24 T cell receptor beta chains presented below share a single source sample, sequenced in a study of T cell changes during pregnancy in multiple sclerosis (dated by TCRdb to between 2018 and 2021). Preparation of the library involved the immunoSEQ multiplex PCR assay. TCRdb provides this immuneACCESS table in a form limited to in-frame rearrangements. Some clones are lacking; in checked studies, under half of them reflect an unresolved V gene, and why the rest are absent is not known. The sample has some 70,000 clones on record, roughly 90% of them singletons. The ten most abundant clones make up 3.7% of the sample. Specimen: peripheral blood, collected after pregnancy. All receptors come from a female donor in good health, enrolled as a control in a pregnancy study.

The V and J genes are TRBV27 and TRBJ2-1; 7 nucleotides match TRBD2. CDR3 length: 14 residues. Germline trimming cut 2 bases from V and 4 bases from J; bases unmatched to any gene: 2. CDR1 MNHEY and CDR2 SMNVEV come from the germline V gene (reference sequence). CDR3 sequence (DNA): TGTGCCAGCAGTTTAAACGGGGGGTACAATGAGCAGTTCTTC. It specifies CASSLNGGYNEQFF.

The chain uses TRBV27 and TRBJ2-7; a possible D gene is TRBD1 (5 bases). CDR1 is MNHEY and CDR2 is SMNVEV in the germline V gene (reference sequence). Trimming removed 5 bases from V and 3 bases from J, with 11 bases in between. The CDR3 is 13 residues long. The CDR3 spells CASSPRQNYEQYF. The CDR3 DNA reads as TGTGCCAGCAGTCCCCGACAGAACTACGAGCAGTACTTC.

The chain uses TRBV2 and TRBJ2-7; 8 nucleotides agree with TRBD1. With 5 bases clipped from V and 1 base from J, the junction kept 10 bases outside the gene matches. CDR1 and CDR2 (germline): SNHLY, FYNNEI. This CDR3 has 16 amino acids. CDR3 nucleotides: TGTGCCAGCAGTTCAACCCCCCGGACAGGGTCCTACGAGCAGTACTTC. This codes for CASSSTPRTGSYEQYF.

The chain employs TRBV4-2 and TRBJ2-2; no reliable D call. V lost 1 base, J lost 6 bases, and 12 bases lay in between. Germline CDR1 is LGHNA and CDR2 is YNFKEQ. The length of the CDR3 is 15 residues. The CDR3 coding sequence is TGTGCCAGCAGCCAAGTTACTGAGGATGCCGGGGAGCTGTTTTTT. This translates into CASSQVTEDAGELFF.

The chain carries TRBV4-1 and TRBJ2-7; TRBD2 agrees at 7 bases. Per the germline V gene, CDR1 is MGHRA and CDR2 is YSYEKL. The CDR3 loop spans 15 amino acids. With 1 base clipped from V and 7 bases from J, the junction kept 10 bases outside the gene matches. CDR3 sequence reads: CASSQGTSGAYEQYF. The DNA of the CDR3 is TGCGCCAGCAGCCAAGGAACGAGCGGGGCGTATGAGCAGTACTTC.

The V call is TRBV1, the J call TRBJ2-5; the listed D gene, TRBD1, was not tested against the DNA. TRBV1 is shown as a pseudogene. The CDR3 length is 16 residues. This chain's CDR3 is CTSSHRQGRRTETQYF. The CDR3 DNA is TGCACCAGCAGCCATCGACAGGGGCGCAGAACAGAGACCCAGTACTTC.

The V call is TRBV19, the J call TRBJ1-5; possibly TRBD1 for D (6 bases). Germline CDR1 LNHDA, CDR2 SQIVND (reference sequence). The CDR3 contains 16 residues. Trimming removed 3 bases from V and 2 bases from J, with 14 bases in between. This chain's CDR3 is CASSIRGAGGNQPQHF. Written as DNA, the CDR3 is TGTGCCAGTAGTATTCGGGGGGCTGGGGGCAATCAGCCCCAGCATTTT. Complete variable domain (other parts from reference TRBV19 and TRBJ1-5): DGGITQSPKYLFRKEGQNVTLSCEQNLNHDAMYWYRQDPGQGLRLIYYSQIVNDFQKGDIAEGYSVSREKKESFPLTVTSAQKNPTAFYLCASSIRGAGGNQPQHFGDGTRLSIL.

The chain carries TRBV4-1 and TRBJ2-4; D perhaps matches TRBD1 (5 bases). This CDR3 region has 14 residues. Germline loops: CDR1 MGHRA, CDR2 YSYEKL. The germline V and J ends were trimmed by 4 bases and 0 bases, with 7 bases remaining between them. The chain's CDR3 is CASSPTVAKNIQYF. CDR3 coding DNA: TGCGCCAGCAGCCCGACAGTAGCCAAAAACATTCAGTACTTC.

The chain employs TRBV14 and TRBJ2-3, with D unresolved. Germline values: CDR1 SGHDN, CDR2 FVKESK. The CDR3 is made up of 14 amino acids. V shed 0 bases and J shed 4 bases, with 8 bases lying between them. The CDR3 here is CASSQDPVPDTQYF. CDR3 coding DNA: TGTGCCAGCAGCCAAGACCCAGTCCCAGATACGCAGTATTTT.

J is TRBJ1-2 and V is TRBV6-1; TRBD1 is a possible D gene (6 bases). V lost 5 bases to trimming and J lost 5 bases, with 15 bases between them. The CDR3 loop spans 14 amino acids. Germline CDR1 is MNHNS and CDR2 is SASEGT. The CDR3 is CASSSYRDGYGYTF. The CDR3 bases are TGTGCCAGCAGTTCCTACAGGGATGGATATGGCTACACCTTC.

V and J are TRBV4-1 and TRBJ2-3; 14 bases match TRBD2. The germline V gene encodes CDR1 MGHRA and CDR2 YSYEKL. This CDR3 has 18 amino acids. V dropped 4 bases and J dropped 0; count of bases not matched to a gene: 6. CDR3 loop: CASSPGLAGGPSTDTQYF. CDR3 bases: TGCGCCAGCAGCCCCGGACTAGCGGGAGGTCCTAGCACAGATACGCAGTATTTT.

This clone is a singleton in its sample. V gene TRBV28 combines with J gene TRBJ1-4, with a possible D match to TRBD1 (5 bases). Trimming took off 5 bases at V and 2 bases at J, with 9 bases between the two ends. Germline V gene data show CDR1 as MDHEN and CDR2 as SYDVKM. The CDR3 runs to 14 residues. The CDR3 here is CASSTGGTNEKLFF. The DNA for the CDR3 is TGTGCCAGCAGTACAGGTGGGACTAATGAAAAACTGTTTTTT.

V and J are TRBV23-1 and TRBJ2-5, with D possibly matching TRBD2 (6 bases). TRBV23-1 is an ORF, and what it does is uncertain. The CDR3 is made up of 12 amino acids. The germline V and J ends were trimmed by 2 bases and 5 bases, with 6 bases remaining between them. The CDR3, as DNA: TGCGCCAGCAGTCAAGGGGGGGAGACCCAGTACTTC. It codes for CASSQGGETQYF.

The chain links TRBV19 to TRBJ2-7; D perhaps matches TRBD1 (6 bases). Trimming shortened V by 4 bases and J by 1 base, and 11 bases separated the two germline ends. Germline V gene lookup returns CDR1 LNHDA and CDR2 SQIVND (reference sequence). The CDR3 extends over 14 amino acids. CDR3: CASSTGQQSYEQYF. DNA of the CDR3: TGTGCCAGTAGTACCGGACAGCAGTCCTACGAGCAGTACTTC.

The gene calls are TRBV4-3 and TRBJ1-2, with D perhaps TRBD1 (5 bases). The CDR3 sequence is 14 residues long. Per the germline V gene, CDR1 is LGHNA and CDR2 is YSLEER. Trimming took 0 bases from V and 8 from J, leaving 13 bases between them. DNA for the CDR3: TGCGCCAGCAGCCAAGATAATGGGGCGGGGGGCTACACCTTC. Translation: CASSQDNGAGGYTF.

The chain carries TRBV4-2 and TRBJ1-2; a weak D match, TRBD1 (6 bases). Deletions cut 3 bases from V and 4 bases from J, with 12 bases between. Germline-derived CDR1 and CDR2 are LGHNA and YNFKEQ. The CDR3 runs to 14 residues. The CDR3 loop reads CASSQATGLYGYTF. The CDR3 region has the DNA TGTGCCAGCAGCCAGGCTACAGGGCTCTATGGCTACACCTTC.

This chain connects TRBV5-1 to TRBJ1-2; 9 bases are a match to TRBD1. Germline CDR1 reads SGHRS; CDR2 reads YFSETQ. The CDR3 runs 13 residues. V trimming: 7 bases; J trimming: 5 bases; junction bases outside the gene matches: 6. The chain's CDR3 is CASGDRVGYGYTF. The CDR3 DNA reads TGCGCCAGCGGGGACAGGGTCGGGTATGGCTACACCTTC.

The count of this clone is one. The CDR3 reads CAWSGGRGETQYF. Here the CDR3 DNA reads TGTGCCTGGAGTGGAGGGAGGGGAGAGACCCAGTACTTC. The V gene is TRBV30, the J gene TRBJ2-5; 7 bases match TRBD2. Germline loops: CDR1 GTSNPN, CDR2 SVGIG (reference sequence). V was clipped by 1 base and J by 4 bases; unmatched bases: 3. The CDR3 loop spans 13 amino acids.

For the CDR3, the DNA is TGTGCCAGCAGCTTAGCGCTAGCGGGAGGGGAGCAGTTCTTC. Residues: CASSLALAGGEQFF. This sequence joins TRBV7-2 and TRBJ2-1; 12 bases align to TRBD2. V lost 0 bases and J lost 10; bases outside the gene matches: 1. There are 14 residues in the CDR3. Germline loops: CDR1 SGHTA, CDR2 FQGNSA.

The CDR3 here is CASSSSGAGGNIDEQFF. The CDR3 DNA is TGTGCCAGCAGCTCCTCTGGAGCGGGAGGAAACATCGATGAGCAGTTCTTC. This chain connects TRBV7-9 to TRBJ2-1, with 9 bases that match TRBD2. Germline values: CDR1 SEHNR, CDR2 FQNEAQ (reference sequence). This CDR3 is built from 17 residues. The ends lost 4 bases at V and 8 bases at J; junction bases unmatched: 15.

The chain couples TRBV19 to TRBJ1-5; 10 bases map to TRBD1. V shed 7 bases, J shed 6 bases, and the junction held 6 bases outside the gene matches. The CDR3 consists of 14 residues. Germline V gene sequence: CDR1 LNHDA, CDR2 SQIVND (reference sequence). The CDR3 coding sequence is TGTGCCAGTACCAGACAGGGGGCAAGTCAGCCCCAGCATTTT. It yields the protein CASTRQGASQPQHF. The entire variable domain, with the rest obtained from reference TRBV19 and TRBJ1-5, is as follows: DGGITQSPKYLFRKEGQNVTLSCEQNLNHDAMYWYRQDPGQGLRLIYYSQIVNDFQKGDIAEGYSVSREKKESFPLTVTSAQKNPTAFYLCASTRQGASQPQHFGDGTRLSIL.

The V call is TRBV28, the J call TRBJ1-3; D gene ambiguous. The CDR3 is 15 amino acids. The V gene lost 4 bases and the J gene lost 0 bases, with 10 bases spanning the gap. The V gene's germline CDR1 is MDHEN and CDR2 SYDVKM. The CDR3: CASSSSGYSGNTIYF. Here the CDR3 DNA reads TGTGCCAGCAGTTCCTCCGGGTACTCTGGAAACACCATATATTTT.

The genes are TRBV27 and TRBJ2-5; no firm D call. Germline V lookup: CDR1 MNHEY, CDR2 SMNVEV (reference sequence). The CDR3 is made up of 14 amino acids. The ends were cut back, 2 bases at V and 1 base at J, with 8 bases in the middle. The CDR3 bases are TGTGCCAGCAGTTTAGGCCGACTCCAAGAGACCCAGTACTTC. Protein product: CASSLGRLQETQYF.

Points on this clone: This CDR3 is also generated by other DNA sequences in the sample. This chain connects TRBV28 to TRBJ2-7; possible D gene TRBD2, 6 bases. The CDR3 consists of 14 residues. Germline CDR1 reads MDHEN; CDR2 reads SYDVKM. V lost 3 bases and J lost 0, with 9 bases in between. The CDR3 DNA is TGTGCCAGCAGTTTTCGGGACTCCTCCTACGAGCAGTACTTC. This sequence encodes CASSFRDSSYEQYF.